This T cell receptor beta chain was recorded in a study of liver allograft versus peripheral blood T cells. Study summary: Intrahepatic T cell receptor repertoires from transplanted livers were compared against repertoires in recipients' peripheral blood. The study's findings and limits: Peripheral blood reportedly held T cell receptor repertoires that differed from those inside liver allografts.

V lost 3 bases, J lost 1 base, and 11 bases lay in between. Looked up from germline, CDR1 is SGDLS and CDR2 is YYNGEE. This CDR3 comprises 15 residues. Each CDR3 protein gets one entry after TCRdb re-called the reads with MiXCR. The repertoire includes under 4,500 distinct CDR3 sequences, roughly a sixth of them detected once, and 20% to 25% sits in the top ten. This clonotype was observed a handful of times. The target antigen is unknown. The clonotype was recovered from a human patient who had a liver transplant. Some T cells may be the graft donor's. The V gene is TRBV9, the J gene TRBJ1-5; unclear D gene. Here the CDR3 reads CASSASTGSNQPQHF. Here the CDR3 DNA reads TGTGCCAGCAGCGCCTCGACGGGAAGCAATCAGCCCCAGCATTTT.